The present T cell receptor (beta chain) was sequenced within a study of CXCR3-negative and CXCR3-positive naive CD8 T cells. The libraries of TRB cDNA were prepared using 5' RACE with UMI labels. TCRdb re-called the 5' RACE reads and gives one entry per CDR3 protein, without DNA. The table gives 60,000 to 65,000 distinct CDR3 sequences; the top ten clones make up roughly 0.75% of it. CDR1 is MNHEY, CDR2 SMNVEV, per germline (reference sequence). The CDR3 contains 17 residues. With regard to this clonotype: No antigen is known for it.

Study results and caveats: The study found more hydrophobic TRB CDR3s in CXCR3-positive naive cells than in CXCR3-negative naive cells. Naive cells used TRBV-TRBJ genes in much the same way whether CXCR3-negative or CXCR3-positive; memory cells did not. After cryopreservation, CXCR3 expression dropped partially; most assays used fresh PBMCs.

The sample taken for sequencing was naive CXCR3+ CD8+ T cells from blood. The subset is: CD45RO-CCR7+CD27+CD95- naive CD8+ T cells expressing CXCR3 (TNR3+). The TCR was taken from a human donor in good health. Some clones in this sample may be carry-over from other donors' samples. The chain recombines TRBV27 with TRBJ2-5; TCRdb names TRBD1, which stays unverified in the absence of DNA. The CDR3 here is CASSSPGGGSREETQYF.